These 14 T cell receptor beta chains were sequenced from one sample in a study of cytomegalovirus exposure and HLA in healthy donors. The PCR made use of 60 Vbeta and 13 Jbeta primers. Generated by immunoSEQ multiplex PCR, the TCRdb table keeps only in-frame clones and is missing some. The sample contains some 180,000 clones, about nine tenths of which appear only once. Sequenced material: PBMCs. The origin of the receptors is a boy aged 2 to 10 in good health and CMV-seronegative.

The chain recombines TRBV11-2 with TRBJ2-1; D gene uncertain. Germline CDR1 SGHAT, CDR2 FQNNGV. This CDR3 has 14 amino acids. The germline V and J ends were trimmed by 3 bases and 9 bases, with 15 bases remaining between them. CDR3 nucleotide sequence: TGTGCCAGCAGCTTTGCGGTGGTAGACGGTGAGCAGTTCTTC. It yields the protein CASSFAVVDGEQFF.

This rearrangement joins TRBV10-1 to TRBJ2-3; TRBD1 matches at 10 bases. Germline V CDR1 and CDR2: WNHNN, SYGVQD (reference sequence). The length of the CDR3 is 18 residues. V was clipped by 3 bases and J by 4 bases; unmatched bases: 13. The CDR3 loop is CASSDGTGAPRGADTQYF. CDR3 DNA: TGCGCCAGCAGTGATGGGACAGGGGCCCCGAGAGGGGCAGATACGCAGTATTTT.

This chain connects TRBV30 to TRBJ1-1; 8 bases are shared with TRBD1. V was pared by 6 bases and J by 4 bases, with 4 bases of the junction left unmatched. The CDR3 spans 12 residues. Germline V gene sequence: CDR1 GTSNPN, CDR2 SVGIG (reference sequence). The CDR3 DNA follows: TGTGCCTGTGAGACAGGGGTCACTGAAGCTTTCTTT. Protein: CACETGVTEAFF.

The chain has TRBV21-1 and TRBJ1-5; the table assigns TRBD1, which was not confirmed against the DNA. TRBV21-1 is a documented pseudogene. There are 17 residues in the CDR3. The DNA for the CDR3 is TGTGCCAGCAGCTCGCCCAGGGGGCGGGGGAGCAATCAGCCCCAGCATTTT. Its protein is CASSSPRGRGSNQPQHF.

The CDR3 loop is CASILSGGGNQPQHF. The CDR3 DNA reads TGTGCCAGCATCCTCAGCGGGGGGGGCAATCAGCCCCAGCATTTT. The chain has TRBV28 and TRBJ1-5; D possibly corresponds to TRBD1 (5 bases). The CDR3 contains 15 residues. Trimming took 7 bases from V and 2 from J, leaving 15 bases between them. Germline CDR1 reads MDHEN; CDR2 reads SYDVKM.

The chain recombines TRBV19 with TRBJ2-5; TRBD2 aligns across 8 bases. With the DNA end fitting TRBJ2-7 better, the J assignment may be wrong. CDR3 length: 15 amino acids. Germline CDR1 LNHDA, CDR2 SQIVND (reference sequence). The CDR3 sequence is CASAAVSGVIYEQYF. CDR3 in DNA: TGTGCCAGCGCAGCCGTTAGCGGGGTAATCTACGAGCAGTACTTC.

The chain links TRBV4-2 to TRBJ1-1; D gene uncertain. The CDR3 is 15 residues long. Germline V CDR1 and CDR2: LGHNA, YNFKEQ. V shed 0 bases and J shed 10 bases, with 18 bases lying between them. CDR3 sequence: CASSQEEEEGFGAFF. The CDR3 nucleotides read TGTGCCAGCAGCCAAGAAGAGGAGGAGGGATTTGGAGCTTTCTTT.

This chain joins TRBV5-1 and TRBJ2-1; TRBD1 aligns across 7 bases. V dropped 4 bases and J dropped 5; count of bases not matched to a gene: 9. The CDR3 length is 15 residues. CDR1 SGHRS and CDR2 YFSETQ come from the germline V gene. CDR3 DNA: TGCGCCAGCAGCGTAGGACAGGCGAAACACAATGAGCAGTTCTTC. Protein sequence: CASSVGQAKHNEQFF.

The CDR3: CASSFFGLAGVGDTQYF. Written as DNA, the CDR3 is TGTGCCAGCAGCTTTTTCGGACTAGCGGGAGTTGGAGATACGCAGTATTTT. The chain uses TRBV7-2 and TRBJ2-3, with TRBD2 matching over 13 bases. J gave up 5 bases and V 3 bases, and 8 bases lay outside the gene matches. Germline loops: CDR1 SGHTA, CDR2 FQGNSA. The CDR3 sequence is 17 residues long.

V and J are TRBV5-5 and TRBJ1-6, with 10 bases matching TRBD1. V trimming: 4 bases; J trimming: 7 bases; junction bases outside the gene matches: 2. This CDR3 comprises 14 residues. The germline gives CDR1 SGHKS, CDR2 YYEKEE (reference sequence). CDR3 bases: TGTGCCAGCAGCCTGGGACAGGGGAATTCACCCCTCCACTTT. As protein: CASSLGQGNSPLHF.

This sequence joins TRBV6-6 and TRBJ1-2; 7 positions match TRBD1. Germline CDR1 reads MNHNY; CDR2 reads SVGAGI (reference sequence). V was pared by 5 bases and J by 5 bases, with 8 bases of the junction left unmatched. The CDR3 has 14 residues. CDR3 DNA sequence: TGTGCCAGCAGTCCGGGAGCGGACAGGTATGGCTACACCTTC. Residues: CASSPGADRYGYTF.

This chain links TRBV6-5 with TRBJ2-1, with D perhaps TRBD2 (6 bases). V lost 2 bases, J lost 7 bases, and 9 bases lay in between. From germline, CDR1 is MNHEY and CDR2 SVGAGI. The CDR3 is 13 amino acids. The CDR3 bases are TGTGCCAGCAGTTACCCGGGGGTAAATGAGCAGTTCTTC. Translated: CASSYPGVNEQFF.

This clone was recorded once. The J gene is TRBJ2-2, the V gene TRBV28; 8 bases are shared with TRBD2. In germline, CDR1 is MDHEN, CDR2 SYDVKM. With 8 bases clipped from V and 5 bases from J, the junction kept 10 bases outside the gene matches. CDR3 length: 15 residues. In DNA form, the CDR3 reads TGTGCCAGCGACCCCAGCGGGAGACGGACCGGGGAGCTGTTTTTT. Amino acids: CASDPSGRRTGELFF.

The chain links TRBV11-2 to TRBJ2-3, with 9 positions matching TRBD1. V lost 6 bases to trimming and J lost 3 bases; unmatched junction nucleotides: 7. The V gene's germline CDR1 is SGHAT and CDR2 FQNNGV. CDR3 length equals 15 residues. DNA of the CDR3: TGTGCCAGCAGACCAGACAGGGGGAAGACAGATACGCAGTATTTT. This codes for CASRPDRGKTDTQYF.